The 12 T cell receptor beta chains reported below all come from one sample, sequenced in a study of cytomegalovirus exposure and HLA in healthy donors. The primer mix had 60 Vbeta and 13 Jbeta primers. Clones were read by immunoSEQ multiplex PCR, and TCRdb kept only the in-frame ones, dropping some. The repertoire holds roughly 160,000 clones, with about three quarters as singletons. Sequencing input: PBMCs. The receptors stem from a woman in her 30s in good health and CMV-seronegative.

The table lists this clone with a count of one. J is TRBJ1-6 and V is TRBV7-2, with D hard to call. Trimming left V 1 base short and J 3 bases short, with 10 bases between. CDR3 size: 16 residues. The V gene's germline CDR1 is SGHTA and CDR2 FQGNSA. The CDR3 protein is CASSLVEAVYNSPLHF. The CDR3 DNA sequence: TGTGCCAGCAGCTTAGTGGAGGCGGTCTATAATTCACCCCTCCACTTT. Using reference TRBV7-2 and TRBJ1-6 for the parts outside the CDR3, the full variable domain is GAGVSQSPSNKVTEKGKDVELRCDPISGHTALYWYRQSLGQGLEFLIYFQGNSAPDKSGLPSDRFSAERTGGSVSTLTIQRTQQEDSAVYLCASSLVEAVYNSPLHFGNGTRLTVT.

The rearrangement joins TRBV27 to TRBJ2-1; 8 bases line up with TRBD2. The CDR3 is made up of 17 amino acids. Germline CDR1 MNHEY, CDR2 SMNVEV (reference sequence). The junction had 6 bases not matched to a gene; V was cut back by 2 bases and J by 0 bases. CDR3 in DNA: TGTGCCAGCAGTTTACTTTCAAGCGGGAGCTCCTACAATGAGCAGTTCTTC. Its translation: CASSLLSSGSSYNEQFF.

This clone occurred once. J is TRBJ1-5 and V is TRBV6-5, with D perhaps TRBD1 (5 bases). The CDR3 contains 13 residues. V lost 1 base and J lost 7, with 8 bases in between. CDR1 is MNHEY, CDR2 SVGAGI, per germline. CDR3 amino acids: CASSYWTQQPQHF. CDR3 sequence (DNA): TGTGCCAGCAGTTACTGGACACAGCAGCCCCAGCATTTT.

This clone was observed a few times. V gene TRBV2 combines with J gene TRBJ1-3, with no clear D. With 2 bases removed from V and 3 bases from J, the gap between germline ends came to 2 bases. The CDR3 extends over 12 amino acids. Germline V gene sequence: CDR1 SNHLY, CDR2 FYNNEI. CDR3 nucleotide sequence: TGTGCCAGCAGTGAACTTGGAAACACCATATATTTT. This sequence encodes CASSELGNTIYF.

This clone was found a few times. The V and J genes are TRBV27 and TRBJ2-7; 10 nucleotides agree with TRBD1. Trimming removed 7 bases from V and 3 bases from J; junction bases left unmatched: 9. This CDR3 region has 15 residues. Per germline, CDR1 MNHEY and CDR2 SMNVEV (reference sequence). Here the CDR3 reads CASKPGTGEGYEQYF. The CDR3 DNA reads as TGTGCCAGCAAACCCGGGACAGGGGAAGGCTACGAGCAGTACTTC.

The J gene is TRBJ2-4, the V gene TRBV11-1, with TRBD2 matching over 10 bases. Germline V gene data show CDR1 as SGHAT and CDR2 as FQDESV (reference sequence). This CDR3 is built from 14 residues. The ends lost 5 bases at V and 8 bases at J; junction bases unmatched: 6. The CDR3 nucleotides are TGTGCCAGCAGCCCCAGCGGGGGGGCGTACATTCAGTACTTC. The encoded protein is CASSPSGGAYIQYF.

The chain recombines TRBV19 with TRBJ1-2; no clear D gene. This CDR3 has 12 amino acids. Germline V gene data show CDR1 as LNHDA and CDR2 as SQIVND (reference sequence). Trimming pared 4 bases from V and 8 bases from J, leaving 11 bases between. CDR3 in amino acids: CASSSRELGYTF. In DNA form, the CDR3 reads TGTGCCAGTAGTAGCCGGGAGCTAGGCTACACCTTC.

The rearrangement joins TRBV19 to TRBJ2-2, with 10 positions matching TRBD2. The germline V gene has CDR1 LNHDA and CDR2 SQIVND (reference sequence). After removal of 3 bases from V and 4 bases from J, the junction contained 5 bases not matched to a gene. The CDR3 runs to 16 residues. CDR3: CASSITLAGATGELFF. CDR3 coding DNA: TGTGCCAGTAGTATTACGCTAGCGGGAGCCACCGGGGAGCTGTTTTTT.

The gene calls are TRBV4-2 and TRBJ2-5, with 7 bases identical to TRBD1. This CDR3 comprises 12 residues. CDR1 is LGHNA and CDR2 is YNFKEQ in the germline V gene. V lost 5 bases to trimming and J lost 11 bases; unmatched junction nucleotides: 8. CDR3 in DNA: TGTGCCAGCAGCATGACAGGGTTGGAGCAGTACTTC. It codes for CASSMTGLEQYF.

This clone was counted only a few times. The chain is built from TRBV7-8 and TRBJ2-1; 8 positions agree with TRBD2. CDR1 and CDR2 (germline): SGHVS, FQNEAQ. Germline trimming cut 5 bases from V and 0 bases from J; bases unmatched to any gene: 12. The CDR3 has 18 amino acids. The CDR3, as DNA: TGTGCCAGCAGCCCTCTCCGACTAGCGACAAACTCCTACAATGAGCAGTTCTTC. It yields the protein CASSPLRLATNSYNEQFF.

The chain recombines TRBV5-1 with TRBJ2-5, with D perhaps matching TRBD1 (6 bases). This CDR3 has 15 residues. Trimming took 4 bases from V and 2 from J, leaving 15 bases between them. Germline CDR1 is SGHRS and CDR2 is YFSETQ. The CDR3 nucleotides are TGCGCCAGCAGCACGGGTCAGGGGCGGCAAGAGACCCAGTACTTC. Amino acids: CASSTGQGRQETQYF.

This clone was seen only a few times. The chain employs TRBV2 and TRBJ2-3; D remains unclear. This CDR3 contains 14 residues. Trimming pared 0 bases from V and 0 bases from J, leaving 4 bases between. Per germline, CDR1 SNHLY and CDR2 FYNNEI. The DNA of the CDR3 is TGTGCCAGCAGTGAAGCACTAAGCACAGATACGCAGTATTTT. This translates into CASSEALSTDTQYF.